Only a few counts were recorded for the clone carrying this TCR beta chain. As yet, its antigen is unknown. The CDR3 is 14 residues long. V trimming: 7 bases; J trimming: 5 bases; junction bases outside the gene matches: 7. CDR1 MDHEN and CDR2 SYDVKM come from the germline V gene. The data belong to a study of beta chain features in type 1 diabetes. Overall study results and limits: A pattern of fewer insertions and more deletions at VDJ junctions was seen in type 1 diabetes patients. Moderate yet significant TCRB CDR3 shortening was seen in Type 1 diabetes patients in all four CD4+ subsets.

Expressed TCRB transcripts were sequenced, since all the RNA that had been isolated was reverse transcribed. Using immunoSEQ multiplex PCR, the repertoire was profiled, and TCRdb retains in-frame clones only, with some absent. The repertoire holds 120,000 to 150,000 clones, about 7.1% seen once, with about 1.4% in the top ten. The specimen sequenced was central memory CD4+ T cells from blood. This chain joins TRBV28 and TRBJ2-5; TRBD2 matches 10 bases. The source of this sequence is a woman in her 30s in good health. Written as DNA, the CDR3 is TGTGCCAGCAACCCTAGCGGGAGCGATGAGACCCAGTACTTC. Encoded protein: CASNPSGSDETQYF.